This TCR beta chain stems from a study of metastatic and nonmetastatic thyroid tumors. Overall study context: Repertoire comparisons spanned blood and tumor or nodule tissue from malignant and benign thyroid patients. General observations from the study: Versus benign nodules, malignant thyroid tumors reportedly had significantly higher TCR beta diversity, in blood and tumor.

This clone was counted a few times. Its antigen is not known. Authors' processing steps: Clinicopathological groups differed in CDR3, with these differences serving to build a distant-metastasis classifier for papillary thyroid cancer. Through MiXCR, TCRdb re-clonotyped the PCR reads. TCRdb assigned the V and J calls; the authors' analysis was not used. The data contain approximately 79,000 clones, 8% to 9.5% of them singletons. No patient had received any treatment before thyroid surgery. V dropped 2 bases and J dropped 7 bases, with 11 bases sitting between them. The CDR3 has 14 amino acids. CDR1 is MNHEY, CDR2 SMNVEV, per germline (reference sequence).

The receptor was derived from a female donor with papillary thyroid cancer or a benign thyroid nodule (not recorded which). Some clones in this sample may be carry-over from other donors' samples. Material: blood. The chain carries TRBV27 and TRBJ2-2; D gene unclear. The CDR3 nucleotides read TGTGCCAGCAGTTTAGGCCTTATGTGCGGGGAGCTGTTTTTT. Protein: CASSLGLMCGELFF.